The 15 T cell receptor beta chains below were found in one sample sequenced in a study of control samples from healthy donors and cancer patients. Sequencing was performed with immunoSEQ multiplex PCR; in TCRdb, only in-frame clones are kept and a portion is missing. The sample has roughly 45,000 clones, 86% seen once; the top ten hold approximately 3%. Sample: PBMCs. The receptors shown here come from a woman aged 50 to 60 with lung cancer.

This rearrangement joins TRBV7-9 to TRBJ2-3, with TRBD1 as a possible D gene (6 bases). Germline CDR1 is SEHNR and CDR2 is FQNEAQ (reference sequence). Trimming shortened V by 8 bases and J by 1 base, and 16 bases separated the two germline ends. This CDR3 contains 15 residues. The CDR3 here is CASSGGGGRTDTQYF. CDR3 in DNA: TGTGCCAGCTCCGGTGGGGGCGGACGCACAGATACGCAGTATTTT. The entire variable domain, with the rest obtained from reference TRBV7-9 and TRBJ2-3, is as follows: DTGVSQNPRHKITKRGQNVTFRCDPISEHNRLYWYRQTLGQGPEFLTYFQNEAQLEKSRLLSDRFSAERPKGSFSTLEIQRTEQGDSAMYLCASSGGGGRTDTQYFGPGTRLTVL.

The rearrangement uses TRBV7-9 and TRBJ2-2; D is unclear. Germline V CDR1 and CDR2: SEHNR, FQNEAQ (reference sequence). The CDR3 is 15 amino acids. V lost 4 bases to trimming and J lost 2 bases, with 11 bases between them. CDR3 sequence reads: CASSSDEFNTGELFF. Written as DNA, the CDR3 is TGTGCCAGCAGCTCGGACGAGTTCAACACCGGGGAGCTGTTTTTT.

The genes are TRBV7-6 and TRBJ1-1; TRBD1 is a possible D gene (5 bases). The ends were cut back, 3 bases at V and 2 bases at J, with 10 bases in the middle. This CDR3 spans 14 amino acids. Germline CDR1 is SGHVS and CDR2 is FNYEAQ. The CDR3 DNA reads TGTGCCAGCAGCTTTCAGGGAGGTAACACTGAAGCTTTCTTT. It specifies CASSFQGGNTEAFF.

This sequence joins TRBV12-3 or TRBV12-4 and TRBJ2-7; D is perhaps TRBD2 (5 bases). The CDR3 is made up of 13 amino acids. V lost 7 bases and J 5 bases, leaving 15 bases between the germline ends. This chain's CDR3 is CASTLGLWDEQYF. The CDR3 DNA is TGTGCCAGCACCCTAGGACTTTGGGACGAGCAGTACTTC.

The chain links TRBV6-5 to TRBJ1-1; D is ambiguous. From germline, CDR1 is MNHEY and CDR2 SVGAGI. The CDR3 is 15 amino acids. The ends were cut back, 0 bases at V and 2 bases at J, with 10 bases in the middle. The chain's CDR3 is CASSYSQSANTEAFF. The CDR3 DNA reads TGTGCCAGCAGTTACTCGCAATCCGCAAACACTGAAGCTTTCTTT.

The rearrangement uses TRBV5-4 and TRBJ2-7, with D tentatively TRBD1 (6 bases). V was clipped by 4 bases and J by 6 bases, with 20 bases between them. The length of the CDR3 is 15 residues. Germline CDR1 and CDR2: SGHNT and YYREEE (reference sequence). This CDR3 reads CASSMFSTGVGEQYF. The CDR3 DNA reads as TGTGCCAGCAGCATGTTCTCGACAGGCGTAGGCGAGCAGTACTTC. Full variable domain (remainder filled in from reference TRBV5-4 and TRBJ2-7): ETGVTQSPTHLIKTRGQQVTLRCSSQSGHNTVSWYQQALGQGPQFIFQYYREEENGRGNFPPRFSGLQFPNYSSELNVNALELDDSALYLCASSMFSTGVGEQYFGPGTRLTVT.

CDR3 nucleotides: TGTGCCAGCAGCCAAGTAGTTTACAATGAGCAGTTCTTC. Encoded protein: CASSQVVYNEQFF. V is TRBV14 and J is TRBJ2-1; no definite D call. Trimming removed 1 base at V and 4 bases at J, with 5 bases between. Germline lookup yields CDR1 SGHDN and CDR2 FVKESK. The CDR3 runs 13 residues.

The V gene is TRBV5-6, the J gene TRBJ2-1; TRBD1 agrees at 7 bases. Trimming removed 5 bases from V and 13 bases from J; junction bases left unmatched: 6. The CDR3 contains 11 residues. Germline CDR1 reads SGHDT; CDR2 reads YYEEEE. Here the CDR3 reads CASSSDRSQFF. CDR3 bases: TGTGCCAGCAGTTCGGACAGGTCCCAGTTCTTC.

The CDR3: CASSSSMAGHSNQPQHF. The CDR3 coding sequence is TGTGCCAGCTCGTCTTCTATGGCCGGGCATAGCAATCAGCCCCAGCATTTT. This chain connects TRBV18 to TRBJ1-5; D is unclear. With 6 bases removed from V and 0 bases from J, the gap between germline ends came to 18 bases. Germline V gives CDR1 KGHSH, CDR2 LQKENI. This CDR3 region has 17 residues.

The chain combines TRBV20-1 with TRBJ2-5, with D tentatively TRBD1 (6 bases). The V end lost 5 bases, the J end lost 4 bases, and 8 bases lay between the germline ends. Germline loops: CDR1 DFQATT, CDR2 SNEGSKA (reference sequence). This CDR3 spans 11 amino acids. The CDR3 spells CSAPDRETQYF. CDR3 nucleotides: TGCAGTGCTCCGGACAGAGAGACCCAGTACTTC.

V and J are TRBV12-5 and TRBJ1-1, with D perhaps TRBD1 (6 bases). The CDR3 is 15 amino acids. Germline values: CDR1 LGHNT, CDR2 FRNRAP. V dropped 5 bases and J dropped 0 bases, with 13 bases sitting between them. The CDR3 is CASGPGHEMNTEAFF. The CDR3, as DNA: TGTGCTAGTGGTCCGGGACATGAAATGAACACTGAAGCTTTCTTT.

The V and J genes are TRBV7-3 and TRBJ2-2; D is perhaps TRBD2 (5 bases). Trimming shortened V by 5 bases and J by 5 bases, and 15 bases separated the two germline ends. CDR1 is SGHTA, CDR2 FQGTGA, per germline. This CDR3 is built from 15 residues. For the CDR3, the DNA is TGTGCCAGCAGCCCCGGGCGGCCGGGAACCGGGGAGCTGTTTTTT. Amino acid sequence: CASSPGRPGTGELFF.

This chain links TRBV5-6 with TRBJ1-6; 9 bases are a match to TRBD1. The V gene's germline CDR1 is SGHDT and CDR2 YYEEEE. The CDR3 contains 14 residues. V trimming: 4 bases; J trimming: 10 bases; junction bases outside the gene matches: 6. The CDR3 is CASSTGTGNSPLHF. DNA of the CDR3: TGTGCCAGCAGCACCGGGACAGGGAACTCACCCCTCCACTTT. The whole variable domain, filled in from reference TRBV5-6 and TRBJ1-6, reads DAGVTQSPTHLIKTRGQQVTLRCSPKSGHDTVSWYQQALGQGPQFIFQYYEEEERQRGNFPDRFSGHQFPNYSSELNVNALLLGDSALYLCASSTGTGNSPLHFGNGTRLTVT.

The chain uses TRBV4-1 and TRBJ2-1; tentatively, D is TRBD1 or TRBD2 (6 bases each). The CDR3 extends over 18 amino acids. V was cut by 1 base and J by 1 base, with 17 bases left in between. Looked up from germline, CDR1 is MGHRA and CDR2 is YSYEKL. CDR3 in amino acids: CASSQASGAQRSYNEQFF. The CDR3 nucleotides read TGCGCCAGCAGCCAAGCGTCGGGGGCCCAGCGGTCCTACAATGAGCAGTTCTTC.

The chain joins TRBV6-5 to TRBJ2-2, with TRBD2 matching 8 bases. This CDR3 contains 15 residues. From germline, CDR1 is MNHEY and CDR2 SVGAGI. V trimming: 4 bases; J trimming: 6 bases; junction bases outside the gene matches: 7. The chain's CDR3 is CASSSSGGTAGELFF. The DNA for the CDR3 is TGTGCCAGCAGTTCCTCGGGGGGGACGGCCGGGGAGCTGTTTTTT.